This note documents a single TCR beta chain sequence. The CDR3 length is 17 residues. Trimming took 0 bases from V and 0 from J, leaving 14 bases between them. Germline V gene sequence: CDR1 MGHRA, CDR2 YSYEKL. The data are from a study of blood T cell repertoires in COVID-19. Across the study: Acute-phase and convalescent COVID-19 samples originated in the United States, Italy and Spain. PBMCs, B-cell-depleted T cells, or T cells were the source of the cDNA or gDNA that made up the material.

Methods used by the authors: By means of reference gene primer amplification, nucleated cell counts were estimated. Profiling relied on immunoSEQ multiplex PCR, and the TCRdb table lists in-frame clones only, not all of them. Clonal size and the V and J genes are those of that table, whereas D and trimming came from the DNA. The sample records a few hundred thousand clones, 89% being singletons. Sequencing was carried out using peripheral blood. V usage is TRBV4-1 and J usage is TRBJ1-2; D is ambiguous. The sequence derives from a man in his forties with acute or convalescent COVID-19. CDR3 region: CASSQDQAYVSNYGYTF. CDR3 DNA: TGCGCCAGCAGCCAAGATCAGGCATACGTGTCTAACTATGGCTACACCTTC.